The rows below give T cell receptor beta chains drawn from one sample of a study of breast tumors, draining lymph nodes, adjacent tissues. From the multiplex PCR reads, TCRdb called clonotypes with MiXCR, one entry per CDR3 protein. The sample lists fewer than 200,000 distinct CDR3 sequences, 25% to 40% occurring once. The sequenced material came from axillary lymph node tissue. The receptors here all came from a female donor with breast cancer. Some clones in this sample may be carry-over from other donors' samples. CDR3s leave out the opening cysteine and the closing phenylalanine or tryptophan. Each record gives: CDR3 protein, CDR3 length, J gene, V gene.

ARDQTGTPSTDTQY	14	TRBJ2-3	TRBV7-3
ASSMVGGGGTCGQY	14	TRBJ2-7	TRBV19
ASSTSSGGDEQY	12	TRBJ2-7	TRBV19
ASSQIKSGGYT	11	TRBJ1-2	TRBV9
ATSDYLRDPDTQY	13	TRBJ2-3	TRBV24-1
ASSQDTSGTGAVKGYT	16	TRBJ1-2	TRBV4-2
ASSFAWTGTNYGYT	14	TRBJ1-2	TRBV28
ASSLAGRGSNTEAF	14	TRBJ1-1	TRBV5-4
ASSPNAVMNTEAF	13	TRBJ1-1	TRBV7-3
SARDRWDLGYTIY	13	TRBJ1-3	TRBV20-1
ASSQSAAGDDTQY	13	TRBJ2-3	TRBV4-2
ASSQGARLGSYEQY	14	TRBJ2-7	TRBV14
SVPNYGTNEKLF	12	TRBJ1-4	TRBV29-1
ASIGGVWDMF	10	TRBJ2-1	TRBV19
SARVGLAGGHNEQY	14	TRBJ2-3	TRBV20-1
ASSIWDGVGKLVGYT	15	TRBJ1-2	TRBV19
ASSRLGQGNLGYEQY	15	TRBJ2-7	TRBV4-1
ASSLGSQGAYEQY	13	TRBJ2-7	TRBV5-1
ASSVQGGKFHNGQF	14	TRBJ2-1	TRBV7-9
ASSLVGGATNEKLF	14	TRBJ1-4	TRBV12-3/TRBV12-4
ASRALMGSGNTIY	13	TRBJ1-3	TRBV25-1
ASSLAGDPLSTQY	13	TRBJ2-3	TRBV2
ASSYGGAGGETQY	13	TRBJ2-5	TRBV6-2/TRBV6-3
ASSSLRGPNQPQH	13	TRBJ1-5	TRBV27
ATMRGSGANVLT	12	TRBJ2-6	TRBV12-3/TRBV12-4
SVEPQGKDTQY	11	TRBJ2-3	TRBV29-1
ASSHSRAGLYNEQF	14	TRBJ2-1	TRBV6-5
ASSLTHRGYEQY	12	TRBJ2-7	TRBV5-1
ASSLGRNNEQF	11	TRBJ2-1	TRBV14
ASSQVSGELF	10	TRBJ2-2	TRBV3-1
ASHQGPGELF	10	TRBJ2-2	TRBV5-1
ASLEQGINQPQH	12	TRBJ1-5	TRBV25-1
ASRGLGDETQY	11	TRBJ2-5	TRBV5-6
ASSGGGGNQPQH	12	TRBJ1-5	TRBV9
ASSGGISERTELYEKLF	17	TRBJ1-4	TRBV19
ASRLGGYNQPQH	12	TRBJ1-5	TRBV19
ATSVGETQY	9	TRBJ2-5	TRBV24-1
ASSVGLRDDEQF	12	TRBJ2-1	TRBV9
ASSPRRQGLTDTQY	14	TRBJ2-3	TRBV6-4
ASSPAPEEKLF	11	TRBJ1-4	TRBV18
SVRVGHTNTEAF	12	TRBJ1-1	TRBV29-1
AISEIRGTGVGETQY	15	TRBJ2-5	TRBV10-3
SARHPPGRDRPYEKLF	16	TRBJ1-4	TRBV20-1
SVGAGSYNEQF	11	TRBJ2-1	TRBV29-1
ASSFGLDTQY	10	TRBJ2-3	TRBV12-3/TRBV12-4
ASTMGLGSGNTIY	13	TRBJ1-3	TRBV19
ASSDPALGTDTQY	13	TRBJ2-3	TRBV6-4
ATSTRTGPNTEAF	13	TRBJ1-1	TRBV15
ASSLLEPNEQF	11	TRBJ2-1	TRBV7-9
ASSYNNIPYGYT	12	TRBJ1-2	TRBV6-2/TRBV6-3
ASSPIPNYGYT	11	TRBJ1-2	TRBV12-3/TRBV12-4
ASSQDLVWRDSPLH	14	TRBJ1-6	TRBV3-1
ATSRSRAQETQY	12	TRBJ2-5	TRBV15
ASSLVNSNSGEQY	13	TRBJ2-7	TRBV7-9
ASSRFRGDTQY	11	TRBJ2-3	TRBV6-2/TRBV6-3